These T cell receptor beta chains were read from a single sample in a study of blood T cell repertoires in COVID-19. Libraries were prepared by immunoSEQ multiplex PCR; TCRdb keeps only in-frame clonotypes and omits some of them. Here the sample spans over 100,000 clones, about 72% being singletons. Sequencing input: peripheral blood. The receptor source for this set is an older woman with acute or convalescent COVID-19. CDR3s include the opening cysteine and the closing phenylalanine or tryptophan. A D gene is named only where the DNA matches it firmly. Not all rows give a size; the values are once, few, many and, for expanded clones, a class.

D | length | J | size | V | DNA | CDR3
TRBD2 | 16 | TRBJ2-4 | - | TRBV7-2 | TGTGCCAGCAGCACTAGCGGGAGGGGGGCCAAAAACATTCAGTACTTC | CASSTSGRGAKNIQYF
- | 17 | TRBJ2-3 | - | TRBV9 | TGTGCCAGCAGCGTAGCTCCCCAGGGTATCGGAACAGATACGCAGTATTTT | CASSVAPQGIGTDTQYF
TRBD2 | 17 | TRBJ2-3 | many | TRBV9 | TGTGCCAGCAGCGTAAGCGGTGGGAGCGGGGGCGGGGATACGCAGTATTTT | CASSVSGGSGGGDTQYF
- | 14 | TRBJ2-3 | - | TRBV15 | TGTGCCACTTCGCGGAGGACAGGCACAGATACGCAGTATTTT | CATSRRTGTDTQYF
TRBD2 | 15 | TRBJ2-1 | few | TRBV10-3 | TGTGCCATCAGTGTGCAGCGGGGGGTGAATAATGAGCAGTTCTTC | CAISVQRGVNNEQFF
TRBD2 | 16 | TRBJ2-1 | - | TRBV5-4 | TGTGCCAGCAGCGCGGGCGGGGGGCCCACCTACAATGAGCAGTTCTTC | CASSAGGGPTYNEQFF
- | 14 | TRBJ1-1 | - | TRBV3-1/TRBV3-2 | TGTGCCAGCAGCCAAGGGTTAGCAGGAGGAAAAGCTTTCTTT | CASSQGLAGGKAFF
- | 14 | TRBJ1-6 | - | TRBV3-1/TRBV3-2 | TGTGCCAGCAGCGAGCAGGGTGGGAATTCACCCCTCCACTTT | CASSEQGGNSPLHF
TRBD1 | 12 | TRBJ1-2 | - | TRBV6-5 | TGTGCCAGCGAACAGGGGGCGCGGGGCTACACCTTC | CASEQGARGYTF
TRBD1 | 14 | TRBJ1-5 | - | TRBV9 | TGTGCCAGCAGCGAAGGCTCAGGGGGACAGCCCCAGCATTTT | CASSEGSGGQPQHF
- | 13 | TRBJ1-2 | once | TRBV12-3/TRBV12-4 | TGTGCCAGCAGTTTAGGACAGACCTATGGCTACACCTTC | CASSLGQTYGYTF
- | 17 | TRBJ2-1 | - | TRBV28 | TGTGCCAGCAGTTTACATCTAGTTGTTTCTGACGCGAATGAGCAGTTCTTC | CASSLHLVVSDANEQFF
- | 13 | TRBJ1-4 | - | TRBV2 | TGTGCCAGCACGGAGGGTCCCAGACAAAAACTGTTTTTT | CASTEGPRQKLFF
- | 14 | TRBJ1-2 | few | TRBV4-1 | TGCGCCAGCAGCCAAGAGGGATCAGGGATTGGCTACACCTTC | CASSQEGSGIGYTF
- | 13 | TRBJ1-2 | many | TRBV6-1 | TGTGCCAGCAGTGAAGATGGGGGGTGGGGCTACACCTTC | CASSEDGGWGYTF
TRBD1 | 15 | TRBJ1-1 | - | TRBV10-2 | TGCGCCAGCAGTGACCCCGGGACAGTGAACACTGAAGCTTTCTTT | CASSDPGTVNTEAFF
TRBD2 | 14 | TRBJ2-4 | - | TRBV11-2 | TGTGCCAGCAGCTCCCTGCACGGGGGGAACATTCAGTACTTC | CASSSLHGGNIQYF
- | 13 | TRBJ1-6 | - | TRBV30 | TGTGCCTTGCCCGGGGATGGTAATTCACCCCTCCACTTT | CALPGDGNSPLHF
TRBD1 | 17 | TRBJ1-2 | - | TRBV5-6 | TGTGCCAGCAGCTTGGACCGGCGGACAGGGGGGGACTATGGCTACACCTTC | CASSLDRRTGGDYGYTF
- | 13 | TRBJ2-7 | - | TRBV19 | TGTGCCAGTAGGGACCTAGCACAATACGAGCAGTACTTC | CASRDLAQYEQYF
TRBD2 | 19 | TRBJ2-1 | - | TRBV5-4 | TGTGCCAGCAGCTTGATCCCCCGTGGTAGCGGGTCAATATACAATGAGCAGTTCTTC | CASSLIPRGSGSIYNEQFF
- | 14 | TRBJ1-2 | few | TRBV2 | TGTGCCAGCAGTGAATTGACAGGCAACTATGGCTACACCTTC | CASSELTGNYGYTF
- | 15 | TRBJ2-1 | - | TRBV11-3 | TGTGCCAGCAGCTTAGGAGGGGGTAGACACAATGAGCAGTTCTTC | CASSLGGGRHNEQFF
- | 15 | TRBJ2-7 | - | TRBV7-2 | TGTGCCAGCAGCTCACAATGGGCCAGGACCTACGAGCAGTACTTC | CASSSQWARTYEQYF
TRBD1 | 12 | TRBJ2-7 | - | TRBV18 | TGTGCCAGCTCACAGGGGGCAAGGGAGCAGTACTTC | CASSQGAREQYF
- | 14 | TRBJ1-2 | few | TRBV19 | TGTGCCAGTAGTATAACAGGGTCCCACTATGGCTACACCTTC | CASSITGSHYGYTF
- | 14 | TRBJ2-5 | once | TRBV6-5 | TGTGCCAGCAGTTACTCGGTACTCGGAGAGACCCAGTACTTC | CASSYSVLGETQYF
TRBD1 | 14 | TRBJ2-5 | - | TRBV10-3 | TGTGCCATCAGGGGGGGGACAGGGGAAGAGACCCAGTACTTC | CAIRGGTGEETQYF
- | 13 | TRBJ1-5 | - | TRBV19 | TGTGCCAGTAGTATTATGGTAGCAGAGCCCCAGCATTTT | CASSIMVAEPQHF
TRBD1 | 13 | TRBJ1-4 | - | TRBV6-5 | TGTGCCAGCAGGACGACAGGGGGGGAAAAACTGTTTTTT | CASRTTGGEKLFF
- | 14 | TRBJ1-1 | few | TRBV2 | TGTGCCAGCAGTGGGGCTTCTATGAACACTGAAGCTTTCTTT | CASSGASMNTEAFF
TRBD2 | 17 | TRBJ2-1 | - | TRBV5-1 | TGCGCCAGCAGCTTGGAGGCTAGCGGGAGTTCCTACAATGAGCAGTTCTTC | CASSLEASGSSYNEQFF
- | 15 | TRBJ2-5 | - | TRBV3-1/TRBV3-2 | TGTGCCAGCAGTCTTTTAGCGGGGACAGAAGAGACCCAGTACTTC | CASSLLAGTEETQYF
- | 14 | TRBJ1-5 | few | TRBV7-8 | TGTGCCTCCGATCGGGGTACAAGGGTTCAACCCCAGCATTTT | CASDRGTRVQPQHF
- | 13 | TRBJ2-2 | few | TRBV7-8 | TGTGCCAGCAGCTCACAGGGTCACGGGGAGCTGTTTTTT | CASSSQGHGELFF
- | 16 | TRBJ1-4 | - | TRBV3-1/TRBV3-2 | TGTGCCAGCAGCCAAGACTCGGGAACAAGGAGCGAAAAACTGTTTTTT | CASSQDSGTRSEKLFF
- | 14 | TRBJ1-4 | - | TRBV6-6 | TGTGCCAGCCGGGGGGGGGCAACTAATGAAAAACTGTTTTTT | CASRGGATNEKLFF
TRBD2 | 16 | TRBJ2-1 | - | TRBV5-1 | TGCGCCAGCAGCCGAGGTGGGGAGGGTAGGGACAATGAGCAGTTCTTC | CASSRGGEGRDNEQFF
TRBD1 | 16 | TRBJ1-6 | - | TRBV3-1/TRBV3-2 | TGTGCCAGCAGCCCGAGGGCAGGGGGCGGGAATTCACCCCTCCACTTT | CASSPRAGGGNSPLHF
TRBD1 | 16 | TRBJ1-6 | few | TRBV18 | TGTGCCAGCTCACCAGGACAGGGGGACCTTAATTCACCCCTCCACTTT | CASSPGQGDLNSPLHF
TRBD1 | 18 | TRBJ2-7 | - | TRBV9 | TGTGCCAGCAGCGCTAATCCGGGACAGGGGGCGCTTGTCGACGAGCAGTACTTC | CASSANPGQGALVDEQYF
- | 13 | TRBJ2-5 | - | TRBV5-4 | TGTGCCAGCAGCTTGCGGGGCCAAGAGACCCAGTACTTC | CASSLRGQETQYF
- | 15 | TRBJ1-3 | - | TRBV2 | TGTGCCAGCAGTGTGGAGGGAACCTCTGGAAACACCATATATTTT | CASSVEGTSGNTIYF
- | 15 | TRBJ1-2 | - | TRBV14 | TGTGCCAGCAGCCCCCCTGGCCCTTGGAACTATGGCTACACCTTC | CASSPPGPWNYGYTF
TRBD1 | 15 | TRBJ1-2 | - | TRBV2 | TGTGCCAGCAGTCCAACAGGGGAAGGTGCTAGTGGCTACACCTTC | CASSPTGEGASGYTF
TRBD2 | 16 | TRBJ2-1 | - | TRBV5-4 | TGTGCCAGCAGCTCCGGACTAGGCCCATCCTACAATGAGCAGTTCTTC | CASSSGLGPSYNEQFF
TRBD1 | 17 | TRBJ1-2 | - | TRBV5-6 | TGTGCCAGCAGCCCCCGGGACAGGGGTGTTCTGTGGTATGGCTACACCTTC | CASSPRDRGVLWYGYTF
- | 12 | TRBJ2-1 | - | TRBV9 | TGTGCCAGCAGCAGAGGGCTTTACGAGCAGTTCTTC | CASSRGLYEQFF
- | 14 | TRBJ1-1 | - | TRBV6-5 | TGTGCCAGCAGTTACTCGAACAGGGCCACTGAAGCTTTCTTT | CASSYSNRATEAFF
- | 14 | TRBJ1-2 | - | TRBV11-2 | TGTGCCAGCAGCTTAGATGGGCTTAACTATGGCTACACCTTC | CASSLDGLNYGYTF
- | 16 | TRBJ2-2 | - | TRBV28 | TGTGCCAGCAGAACCGATCGGGGGTTATCCACCGGGGAGCTGTTTTTT | CASRTDRGLSTGELFF
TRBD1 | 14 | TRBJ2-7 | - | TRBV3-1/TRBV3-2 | TGTGCCAGCAGCCCGGGACAGGGCCTCTACGAGCAGTACTTC | CASSPGQGLYEQYF
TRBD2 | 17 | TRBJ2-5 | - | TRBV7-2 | TGTGCCAGCAGCTTAGGGCCGGGACTACCTAGCCAAGAGACCCAGTACTTC | CASSLGPGLPSQETQYF
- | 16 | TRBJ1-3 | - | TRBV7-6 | TGTGCCAGCAGCCCATCCGGCGGATCCTCTGGAAACACCATATATTTT | CASSPSGGSSGNTIYF